This T cell receptor beta chain derives from a study of cytomegalovirus exposure and HLA in healthy donors. About the study: Of 398 genotyped donors, about 81% clustered with self-reported Caucasian donors.

The PCR had 60 Vbeta and 13 Jbeta primers. Some clones are missing from TCRdb's copy, which holds only in-frame ones; the method was immunoSEQ multiplex PCR. The data hold about 300,000 clones, with 70% to 90% observed a single time. This TCR was recovered from a man in his forties or fifties in good health and CMV-seropositive. Sequenced sample: PBMCs.

The CDR3 protein is CASSLGTSQETQYF. The CDR3 nucleotides are TGTGCCAGCAGCTTGGGGACTAGCCAAGAGACCCAGTACTTC. The chain recombines TRBV7-9 with TRBJ2-5, with TRBD2 matching over 8 bases. With 3 bases clipped from V and 1 base from J, the junction kept 1 base outside the gene matches. This CDR3 comprises 14 residues. CDR1 is SEHNR, CDR2 FQNEAQ, per germline (reference sequence).